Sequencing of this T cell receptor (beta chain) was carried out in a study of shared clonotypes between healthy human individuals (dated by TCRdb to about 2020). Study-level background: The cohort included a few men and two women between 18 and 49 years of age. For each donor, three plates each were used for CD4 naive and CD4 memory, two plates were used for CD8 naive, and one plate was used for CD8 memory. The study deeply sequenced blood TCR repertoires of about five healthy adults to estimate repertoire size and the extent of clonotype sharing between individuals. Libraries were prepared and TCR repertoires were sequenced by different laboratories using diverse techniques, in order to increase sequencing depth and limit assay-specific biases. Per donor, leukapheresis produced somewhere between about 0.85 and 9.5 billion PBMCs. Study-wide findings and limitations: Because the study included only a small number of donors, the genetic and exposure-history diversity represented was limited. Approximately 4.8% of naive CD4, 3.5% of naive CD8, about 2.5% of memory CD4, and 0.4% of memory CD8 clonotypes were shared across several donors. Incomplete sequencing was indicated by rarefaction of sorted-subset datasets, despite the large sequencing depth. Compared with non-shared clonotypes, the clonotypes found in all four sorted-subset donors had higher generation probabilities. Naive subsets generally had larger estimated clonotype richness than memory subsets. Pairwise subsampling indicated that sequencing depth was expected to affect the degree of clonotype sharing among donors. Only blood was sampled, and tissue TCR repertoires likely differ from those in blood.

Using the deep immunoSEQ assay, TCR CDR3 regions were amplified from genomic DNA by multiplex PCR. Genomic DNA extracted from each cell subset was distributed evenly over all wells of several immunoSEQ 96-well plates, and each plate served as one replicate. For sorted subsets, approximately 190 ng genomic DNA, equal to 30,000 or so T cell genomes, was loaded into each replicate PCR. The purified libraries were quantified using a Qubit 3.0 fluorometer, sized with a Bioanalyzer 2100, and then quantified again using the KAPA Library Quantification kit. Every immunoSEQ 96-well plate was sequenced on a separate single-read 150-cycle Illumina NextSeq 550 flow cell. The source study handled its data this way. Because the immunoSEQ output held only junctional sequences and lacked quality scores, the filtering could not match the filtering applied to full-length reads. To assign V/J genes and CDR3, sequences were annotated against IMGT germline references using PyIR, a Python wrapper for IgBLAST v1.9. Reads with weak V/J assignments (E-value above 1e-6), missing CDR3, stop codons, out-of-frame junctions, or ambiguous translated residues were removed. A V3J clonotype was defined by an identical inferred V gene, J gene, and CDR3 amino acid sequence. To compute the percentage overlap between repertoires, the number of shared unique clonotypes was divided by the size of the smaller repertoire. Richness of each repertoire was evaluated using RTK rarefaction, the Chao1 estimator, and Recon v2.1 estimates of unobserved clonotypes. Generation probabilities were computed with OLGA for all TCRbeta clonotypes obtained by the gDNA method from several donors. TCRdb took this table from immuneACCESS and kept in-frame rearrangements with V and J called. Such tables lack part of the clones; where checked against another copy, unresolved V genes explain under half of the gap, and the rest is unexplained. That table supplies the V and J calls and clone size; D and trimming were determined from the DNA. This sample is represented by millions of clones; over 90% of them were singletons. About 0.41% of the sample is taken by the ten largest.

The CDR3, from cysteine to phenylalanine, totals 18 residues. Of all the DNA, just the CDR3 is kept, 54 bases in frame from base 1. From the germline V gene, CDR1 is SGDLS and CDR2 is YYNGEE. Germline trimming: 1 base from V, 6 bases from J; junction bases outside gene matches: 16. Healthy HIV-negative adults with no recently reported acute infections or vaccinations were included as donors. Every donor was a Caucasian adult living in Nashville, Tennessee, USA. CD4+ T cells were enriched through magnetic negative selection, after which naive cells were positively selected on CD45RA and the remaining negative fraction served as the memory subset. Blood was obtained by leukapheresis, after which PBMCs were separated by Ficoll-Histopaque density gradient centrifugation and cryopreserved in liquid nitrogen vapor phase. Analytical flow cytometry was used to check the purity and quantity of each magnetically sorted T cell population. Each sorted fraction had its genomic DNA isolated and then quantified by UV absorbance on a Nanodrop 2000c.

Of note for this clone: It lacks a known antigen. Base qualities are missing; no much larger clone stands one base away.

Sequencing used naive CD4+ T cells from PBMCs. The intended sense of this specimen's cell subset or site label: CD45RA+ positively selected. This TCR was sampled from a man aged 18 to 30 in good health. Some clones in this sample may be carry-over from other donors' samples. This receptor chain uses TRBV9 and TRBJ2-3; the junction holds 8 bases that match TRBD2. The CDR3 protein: CASSVRLADGLAGDTQYF. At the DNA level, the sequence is TGTGCCAGCAGCGTAAGGCTCGCGGACGGATTAGCGGGGGATACGCAGTATTTT.